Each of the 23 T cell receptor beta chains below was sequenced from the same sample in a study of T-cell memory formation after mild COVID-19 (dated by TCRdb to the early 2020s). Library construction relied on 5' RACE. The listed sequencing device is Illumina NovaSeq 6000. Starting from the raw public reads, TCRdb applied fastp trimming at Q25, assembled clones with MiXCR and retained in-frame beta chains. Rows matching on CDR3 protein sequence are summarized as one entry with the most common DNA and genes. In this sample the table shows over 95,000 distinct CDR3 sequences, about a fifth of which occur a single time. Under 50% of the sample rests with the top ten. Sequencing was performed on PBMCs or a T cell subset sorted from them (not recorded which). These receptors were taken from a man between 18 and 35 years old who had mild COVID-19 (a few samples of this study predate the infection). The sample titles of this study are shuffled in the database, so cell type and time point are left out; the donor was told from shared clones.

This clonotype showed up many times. CDR3 nucleotides: TGTGCCAGCAGTGGACAGGGTAATGAGCAGTTCTTC. The encoded protein is CASSGQGNEQFF. The chain couples TRBV6-4 to TRBJ2-1, with 7 bases identical to TRBD1. The CDR3 is 12 residues long. Germline V lookup: CDR1 MRHNA, CDR2 SNTAGT. The junction had 1 base not matched to a gene; V was cut back by 4 bases and J by 7 bases.

The CDR3 coding sequence is TGCGCCAGCAGCCAAGTATTCAATCAGCCCCAGCATTTT. Its translation is CASSQVFNQPQHF. The chain has TRBV4-1 and TRBJ1-5; D unresolved. V gave up 1 base and J gave up 3 bases, with 4 bases separating them. Looked up from germline, CDR1 is MGHRA and CDR2 is YSYEKL. There are 13 residues in the CDR3.

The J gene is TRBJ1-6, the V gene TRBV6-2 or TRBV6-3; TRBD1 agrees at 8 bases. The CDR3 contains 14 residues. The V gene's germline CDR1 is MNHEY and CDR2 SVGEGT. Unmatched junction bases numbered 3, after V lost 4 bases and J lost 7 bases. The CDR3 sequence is CASSSQGENSPLHF. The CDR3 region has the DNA TGTGCCAGCAGTTCACAGGGGGAGAATTCACCCCTCCACTTT.

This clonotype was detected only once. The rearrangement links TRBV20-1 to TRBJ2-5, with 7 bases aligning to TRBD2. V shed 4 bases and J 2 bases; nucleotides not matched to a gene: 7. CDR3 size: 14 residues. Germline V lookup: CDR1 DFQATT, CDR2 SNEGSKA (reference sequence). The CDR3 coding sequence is TGCAGTGCTAAACTGCTAGCGGTACAAGAGACCCAGTACTTC. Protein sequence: CSAKLLAVQETQYF.

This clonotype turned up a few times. CDR3 coding DNA: TGTGCCAGCAGCGGGGATACGCAGTATTTT. Protein: CASSGDTQYF. This rearrangement joins TRBV12-3 or TRBV12-4 to TRBJ2-3; no definite D call. There are 10 residues in the CDR3. V was trimmed by 6 bases and J by 6 bases, leaving 4 bases between them.

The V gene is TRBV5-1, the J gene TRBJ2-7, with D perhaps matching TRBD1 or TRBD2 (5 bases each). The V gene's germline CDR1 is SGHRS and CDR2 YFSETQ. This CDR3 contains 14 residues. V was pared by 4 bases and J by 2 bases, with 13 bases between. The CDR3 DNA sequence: TGCGCCAGCAGCACCGGGACGGGAACCTACGAGCAGTACTTC. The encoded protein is CASSTGTGTYEQYF.

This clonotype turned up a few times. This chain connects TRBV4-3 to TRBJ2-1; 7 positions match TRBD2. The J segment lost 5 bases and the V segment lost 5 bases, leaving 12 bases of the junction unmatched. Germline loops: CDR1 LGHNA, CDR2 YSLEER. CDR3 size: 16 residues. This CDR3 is CASSRAALAGHNEQFF. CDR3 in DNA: TGCGCCAGCAGCAGGGCAGCCTTAGCGGGCCACAATGAGCAGTTCTTC.

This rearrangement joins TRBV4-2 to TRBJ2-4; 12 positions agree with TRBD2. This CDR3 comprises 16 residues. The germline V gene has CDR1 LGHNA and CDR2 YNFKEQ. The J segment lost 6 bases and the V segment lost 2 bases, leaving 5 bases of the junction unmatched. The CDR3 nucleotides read TGTGCCAGCAGCCAAACGACTAGCGGGGGACCAAACATTCAGTACTTC. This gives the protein CASSQTTSGGPNIQYF.

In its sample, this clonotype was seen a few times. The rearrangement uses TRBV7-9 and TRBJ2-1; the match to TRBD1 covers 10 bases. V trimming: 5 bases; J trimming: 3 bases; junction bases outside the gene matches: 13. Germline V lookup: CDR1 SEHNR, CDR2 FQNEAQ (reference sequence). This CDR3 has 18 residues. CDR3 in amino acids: CASSPRDRGSPSYNEQFF. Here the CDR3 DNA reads TGTGCCAGCAGCCCCCGGGACAGGGGAAGTCCTAGCTACAATGAGCAGTTCTTC.

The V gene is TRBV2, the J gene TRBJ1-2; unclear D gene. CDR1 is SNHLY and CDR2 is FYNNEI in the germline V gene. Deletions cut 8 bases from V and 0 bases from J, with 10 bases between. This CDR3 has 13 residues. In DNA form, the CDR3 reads TGTGCCAGCCCCCAGTCGACTAACTATGGCTACACCTTC. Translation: CASPQSTNYGYTF.

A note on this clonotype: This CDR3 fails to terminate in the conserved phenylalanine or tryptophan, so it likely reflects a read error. CDR3 DNA sequence: TGTGCCAGCAGCTTAGTATCCGGGGGAGGTCTTGAGCAGTTCCTC. Translating gives CASSLVSGGGLEQFL. The genes are TRBV7-6 and TRBJ2-1, with D tentatively TRBD2 (6 bases). The germline gives CDR1 SGHVS, CDR2 FNYEAQ. Trimming took off 1 base at V and 9 bases at J, with 16 bases between the two ends. CDR3 length equals 15 residues.

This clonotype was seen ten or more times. The CDR3 DNA reads TGTGCCACCAGCAGAGATTTGGGGGGCGGGGAGCTGTTTTTT. It encodes CATSRDLGGGELFF. The rearrangement uses TRBV15 and TRBJ2-2, with a possible D match to TRBD2 (6 bases). Deletions cut 0 bases from V and 7 bases from J, with 9 bases between. CDR3 length: 14 residues. Germline V CDR1 and CDR2: LNHNV, YYDKDF (reference sequence).

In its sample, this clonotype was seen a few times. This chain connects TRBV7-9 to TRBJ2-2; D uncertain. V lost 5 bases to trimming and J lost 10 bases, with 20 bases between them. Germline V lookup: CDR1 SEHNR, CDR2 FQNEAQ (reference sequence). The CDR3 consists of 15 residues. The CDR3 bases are TGTGCCAGCAGCCGCGGTGGTGGTGGGCAGGTGGAGCTGTTTTTT. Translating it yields CASSRGGGGQVELFF.

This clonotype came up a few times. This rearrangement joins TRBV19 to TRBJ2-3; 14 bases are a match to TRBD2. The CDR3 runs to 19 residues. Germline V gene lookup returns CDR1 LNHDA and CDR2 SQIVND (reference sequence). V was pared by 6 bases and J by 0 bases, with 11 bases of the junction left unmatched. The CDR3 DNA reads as TGTGCCAGTAGCCTGGGACTAGCGGGGGTCCATTCTAGCACAGATACGCAGTATTTT. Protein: CASSLGLAGVHSSTDTQYF.

The DNA of the CDR3 is TGTGCCAGCAGCCAAGATCCAGGCCTGTACAATGAGCAGTTCTTC. This codes for CASSQDPGLYNEQFF. V and J are TRBV4-2 and TRBJ2-1; D not certain. This CDR3 has 15 amino acids. The V end was cut by 0 bases, the J end by 4 bases, with 10 bases between. Germline V gene sequence: CDR1 LGHNA, CDR2 YNFKEQ.

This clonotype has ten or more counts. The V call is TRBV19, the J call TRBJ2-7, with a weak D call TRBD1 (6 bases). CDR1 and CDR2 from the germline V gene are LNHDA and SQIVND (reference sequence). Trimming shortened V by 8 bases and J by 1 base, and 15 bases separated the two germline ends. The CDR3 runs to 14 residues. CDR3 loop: CASSSGTLSYEQYF. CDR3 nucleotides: TGTGCCAGTTCCTCCGGGACATTGTCCTACGAGCAGTACTTC.

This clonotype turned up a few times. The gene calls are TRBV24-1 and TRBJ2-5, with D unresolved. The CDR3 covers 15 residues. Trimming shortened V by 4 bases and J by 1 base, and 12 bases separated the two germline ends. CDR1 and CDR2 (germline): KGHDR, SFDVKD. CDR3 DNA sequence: TGTGCCACCAGTGACCCCCAGACACTCCAAGAGACCCAGTACTTC. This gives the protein CATSDPQTLQETQYF.

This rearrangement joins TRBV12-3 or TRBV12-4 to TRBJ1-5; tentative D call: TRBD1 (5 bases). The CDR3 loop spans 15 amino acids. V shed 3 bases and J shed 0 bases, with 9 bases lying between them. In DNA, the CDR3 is TGTGCCAGCAGTTTTACGACAGATAGCAATCAGCCCCAGCATTTT. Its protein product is CASSFTTDSNQPQHF.

The chain's CDR3 is CASRTENRGELFF. Here the CDR3 DNA reads TGTGCCAGCAGGACCGAGAACCGCGGGGAGCTGTTTTTT. The V gene is TRBV12-3 or TRBV12-4, the J gene TRBJ2-2, with no clear D. The ends were cut back, 6 bases at V and 7 bases at J, with 12 bases in the middle. The CDR3 loop spans 13 amino acids.

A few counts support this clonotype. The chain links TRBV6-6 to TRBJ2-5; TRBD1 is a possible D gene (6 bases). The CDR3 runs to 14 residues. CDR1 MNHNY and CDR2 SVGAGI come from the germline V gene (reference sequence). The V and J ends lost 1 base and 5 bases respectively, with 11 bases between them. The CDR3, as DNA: TGTGCCAGCAGTTACTTGGGGGCCCGGGAGACCCAGTACTTC. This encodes CASSYLGARETQYF.

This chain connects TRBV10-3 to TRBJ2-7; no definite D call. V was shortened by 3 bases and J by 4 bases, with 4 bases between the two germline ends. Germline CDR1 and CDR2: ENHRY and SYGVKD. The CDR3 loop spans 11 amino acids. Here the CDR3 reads CAISEIYEQYF. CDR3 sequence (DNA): TGTGCCATCAGTGAAATTTACGAGCAGTACTTC.

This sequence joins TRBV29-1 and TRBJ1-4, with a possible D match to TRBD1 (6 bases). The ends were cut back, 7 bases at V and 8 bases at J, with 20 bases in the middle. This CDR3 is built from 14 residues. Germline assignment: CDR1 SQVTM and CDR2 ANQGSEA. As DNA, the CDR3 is TGCAGCGCCCGGGGCGGGGGCTTGGGAGAAAAACTGTTTTTT. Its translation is CSARGGGLGEKLFF.

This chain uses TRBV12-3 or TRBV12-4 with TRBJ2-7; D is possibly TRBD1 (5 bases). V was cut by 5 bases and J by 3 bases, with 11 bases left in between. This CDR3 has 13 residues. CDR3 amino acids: CASSPSDIYEQYF. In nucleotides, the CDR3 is TGTGCCAGCAGTCCTTCGGACATCTACGAGCAGTACTTC.